The clone carrying this T cell receptor (beta chain) was observed once. Its target is unknown. RNA in amounts of roughly 0.45 to 1 ug was reverse transcribed with random hexamers. TCR beta CDR3 was amplified by immunoSEQ covering 54 Vbeta and 13 Jbeta. TCRdb analysed the immunoSEQ multiplex PCR reads with MiXCR anew, one entry per CDR3 protein. This sample has about 150,000 distinct CDR3 sequences, with approximately 95% found just once. The entry originates in a study of CD8 T cells in Susac syndrome. Study at large: Patients with Susac syndrome who were sequenced included six with active disease and under ten in remission. Study observations and caveats: As the study acknowledged, the number of individuals who were part of its TCR sequencing and HLA analysis was relatively small.

The V gene end was trimmed by 7 bases and the J gene end by 2 bases; junction bases not matched to a gene: 7. Germline V gene sequence: CDR1 SNHLY, CDR2 FYNNEI. The CDR3 length is 14 residues. Material for sequencing was CD4+ T cells from PBMCs. The chain has TRBV2 and TRBJ1-1, with TRBD1 matching 7 bases. The TCR was taken from a human donor with Susac syndrome. CDR3 coding DNA: TGTGCCAGCAAGACGGGACAGCTAAACACTGAAGCTTTCTTT. Protein product: CASKTGQLNTEAFF.